Shown below are 22 T cell receptor beta chains from a single sample sequenced in a study of OX40 agonist ivuxolimab in advanced cancers. Sequenced by immunoSEQ multiplex PCR; TCRdb stores in-frame clones only, minus some. The sample lists roughly 80,000 clones, roughly 85% occurring once. Sequences were derived from CD4+ or CD8+ T cells sorted from blood, sampled in a trial of the OX40 agonist ivuxolimab. These receptors all come from an adult with an advanced solid tumor such as melanoma, head and neck, liver or kidney cancer.

V is TRBV23-1 and J is TRBJ2-7, with 7 bases identical to TRBD1. TRBV23-1 is an ORF; its function is uncertain. This CDR3 region has 12 residues. J lost 1 base, V lost 8 bases, and 2 bases had no gene match. CDR3 nucleotides: TGCGCCAGCGGGACAGAATCCTACGAGCAGTACTTC. Translated, it gives CASGTESYEQYF.

This clone was found once. The chain couples TRBV7-2 to TRBJ1-1; no clear D gene. Trimming shortened V by 5 bases and J by 7 bases, and 17 bases separated the two germline ends. Germline V gene sequence: CDR1 SGHTA, CDR2 FQGNSA. The CDR3 is 14 residues long. CDR3 DNA sequence: TGTGCCAGCAGCCTTAGTCCGTTGATAAATGAAGCTTTCTTT. It codes for CASSLSPLINEAFF.

The rearrangement links TRBV9 to TRBJ1-4; no definite D call. Trimming removed 0 bases at V and 0 bases at J, with 9 bases between. The CDR3 consists of 16 residues. The germline CDR1 and CDR2 sequences are SGDLS and YYNGEE. DNA for the CDR3: TGTGCCAGCAGCGTAGGAGACGGCGCAACTAATGAAAAACTGTTTTTT. It encodes CASSVGDGATNEKLFF.

The gene calls are TRBV7-2 and TRBJ1-4; 7 bases are shared with TRBD1. J gave up 7 bases and V 4 bases, and 9 bases lay outside the gene matches. This CDR3 spans 15 amino acids. Germline lookup yields CDR1 SGHTA and CDR2 FQGNSA. CDR3 protein: CASSSKQGYGEKLFF. The CDR3 DNA is TGTGCCAGCAGCTCCAAACAGGGGTATGGTGAAAAACTGTTTTTT.

The CDR3 spells CASSRQGNEQYF. In DNA, the CDR3 is TGTGCCAGCAGCCGACAGGGGAACGAGCAGTACTTC. This sequence joins TRBV7-2 and TRBJ2-7; 8 positions match TRBD1. After removal of 5 bases from V and 5 bases from J, the junction contained 2 bases not matched to a gene. CDR1 SGHTA and CDR2 FQGNSA come from the germline V gene. The CDR3 is 12 amino acids.

The chain recombines TRBV2 with TRBJ2-7; no firm D call. This CDR3 region has 12 residues. V was trimmed by 4 bases and J by 3 bases, leaving 7 bases between them. CDR1 is SNHLY and CDR2 is FYNNEI in the germline V gene. CDR3 sequence: CASSAYRYEQYF. In nucleotides, the CDR3 is TGTGCCAGCAGTGCCTACCGCTACGAGCAGTACTTC.

As DNA, the CDR3 is TGTGCTAGTGGTTCCTTTTCCGGCATTGACCTGAATAGCAATCAGCCCCAGCATTTT. Encoded protein: CASGSFSGIDLNSNQPQHF. This chain joins TRBV12-5 and TRBJ1-5, with unresolved D. Germline V gene sequence: CDR1 LGHNT, CDR2 FRNRAP. This CDR3 comprises 19 residues. The germline V and J ends were trimmed by 4 bases and 0 bases, with 22 bases remaining between them. The entire variable domain, with the rest obtained from reference TRBV12-5 and TRBJ1-5, is as follows: DARVTQTPRHKVTEMGQEVTMRCQPILGHNTVFWYRQTMMQGLELLAYFRNRAPLDDSGMPKDRFSAEMPDATLATLKIQPSEPRDSAVYFCASGSFSGIDLNSNQPQHFGDGTRLSIL.

The V and J genes are TRBV28 and TRBJ1-3; D remains ambiguous. Trimming took off 6 bases at V and 0 bases at J, with 18 bases between the two ends. The germline V gene encodes CDR1 MDHEN and CDR2 SYDVKM. The CDR3 consists of 17 residues. The CDR3 here is CASSLGRRLISGNTIYF. In DNA form, the CDR3 reads TGTGCCAGCAGCCTCGGACGCAGACTTATCTCTGGAAACACCATATATTTT.

The chain combines TRBV5-6 with TRBJ1-1; D is uncertain. The V gene lost 2 bases and the J gene lost 7 bases, with 9 bases spanning the gap. CDR1 is SGHDT and CDR2 is YYEEEE in the germline V gene. The CDR3 covers 12 residues. In nucleotides, the CDR3 is TGTGCCAGCAGCTTCTCCGACATTGAAGCTTTCTTT. It codes for CASSFSDIEAFF.

On this clone itself: In the same sample, other DNA sequences code for this CDR3. The chain employs TRBV28 and TRBJ1-6; no definite D call. V lost 5 bases and J 6 bases, leaving 11 bases between the germline ends. CDR1 is MDHEN, CDR2 SYDVKM, per germline. The CDR3 covers 14 residues. The chain's CDR3 is CASSLSQTNSPLHF. The CDR3 nucleotides read TGTGCCAGCAGTCTATCTCAGACTAATTCACCCCTCCACTTT.

This chain connects TRBV18 to TRBJ1-5; D is possibly TRBD1 (5 bases). Germline assignment: CDR1 KGHSH and CDR2 LQKENI. V was cut by 3 bases and J by 0 bases, with 9 bases left in between. This CDR3 has 15 amino acids. CDR3 nucleotides: TGTGCCAGCTCACCCCAGGGTGATAGCAATCAGCCCCAGCATTTT. It codes for CASSPQGDSNQPQHF.

This chain connects TRBV28 to TRBJ1-4; D call uncertain. The CDR3 sequence is 11 residues long. Per germline, CDR1 MDHEN and CDR2 SYDVKM. The germline V and J ends were trimmed by 6 bases and 8 bases, with 7 bases remaining between them. The CDR3: CASRGFEKLFF. The CDR3, as DNA: TGTGCCAGCAGGGGCTTCGAAAAACTGTTTTTT.

This clone turned up a few times. The chain couples TRBV9 to TRBJ1-1; D is unclear. Trimming pared 1 base from V and 1 base from J, leaving 5 bases between. This CDR3 spans 13 amino acids. Germline CDR1 reads SGDLS; CDR2 reads YYNGEE. DNA for the CDR3: TGTGCCAGCAGCGTACATTCGAACACTGAAGCTTTCTTT. Its translation is CASSVHSNTEAFF. Full variable domain (rest looked up from reference TRBV9 and TRBJ1-1): DSGVTQTPKHLITATGQRVTLRCSPRSGDLSVYWYQQSLDQGLQFLIQYYNGEERAKGNILERFSAQQFPDLHSELNLSSLELGDSALYFCASSVHSNTEAFFGQGTRLTVV.

This chain connects TRBV6-5 to TRBJ1-1; 7 positions agree with TRBD1. This CDR3 comprises 15 residues. Germline V gene lookup returns CDR1 MNHEY and CDR2 SVGAGI. V gave up 7 bases and J gave up 0 bases; unmatched junction bases: 8. The CDR3 nucleotides read TGTGCCAGCACCCTAGGAGGGGGCCTGAACACTGAAGCTTTCTTT. Its protein product is CASTLGGGLNTEAFF.

The chain couples TRBV14 to TRBJ2-1, with 9 bases matching TRBD2. The V gene end was trimmed by 6 bases and the J gene end by 8 bases; junction bases not matched to a gene: 14. Germline CDR1 and CDR2: SGHDN and FVKESK. The CDR3 is 16 residues long. CDR3 region: CASRHGASGIFDEQFF. CDR3 sequence (DNA): TGTGCCAGCAGACACGGGGCTAGCGGGATTTTTGATGAGCAGTTCTTC.

Comments on this clone: The same CDR3 can be traced to other DNA sequences in this sample. The gene calls are TRBV13 and TRBJ2-1; 13 bases map to TRBD2. The V segment lost 2 bases and the J segment 6 bases; nucleotides outside the gene matches: 4. Germline V CDR1 and CDR2: PRHDT, FYEKMQ (reference sequence). CDR3 length equals 16 residues. The CDR3 protein is CASSLRGLAGRNEQFF. In nucleotides, the CDR3 is TGTGCCAGCAGCTTACGGGGACTAGCGGGGCGCAATGAGCAGTTCTTC.

V is TRBV28 and J is TRBJ1-2, with D perhaps TRBD1 (5 bases). Germline-derived CDR1 and CDR2 are MDHEN and SYDVKM. The CDR3 runs 17 residues. V lost 3 bases and J lost 1, with 18 bases in between. The CDR3, as DNA: TGTGCCAGCAGTTTGACCCGTGGGACCGCGTTTAACTATGGCTACACCTTC. Protein: CASSLTRGTAFNYGYTF.

The chain recombines TRBV6-4 with TRBJ1-2; TRBD1 matches at 10 bases. Trimming removed 2 bases from V and 6 bases from J; junction bases left unmatched: 6. The germline gives CDR1 MRHNA, CDR2 SNTAGT. This CDR3 has 15 amino acids. The chain's CDR3 is CASSDEDRGHDGYTF. In nucleotides, the CDR3 is TGTGCCAGCAGTGACGAAGACAGGGGGCACGATGGCTACACCTTC.

This chain connects TRBV6-6 to TRBJ1-1; unclear D gene. Germline values: CDR1 MNHNY, CDR2 SVGAGI (reference sequence). This CDR3 comprises 14 residues. Trimming stripped 7 bases from V and 0 bases from J, with 12 bases between. The CDR3 region is CASTTAAVNTEAFF. In DNA form, the CDR3 reads TGTGCCAGCACCACGGCGGCCGTGAACACTGAAGCTTTCTTT.

V and J are TRBV5-6 and TRBJ2-7, with D possibly TRBD1 on 6 matching bases. This CDR3 spans 17 amino acids. Germline values: CDR1 SGHDT, CDR2 YYEEEE. Trimming took off 1 base at V and 0 bases at J, with 17 bases between the two ends. The CDR3 protein is CASSLLTQGLGSYEQYF. The DNA of the CDR3 is TGTGCCAGCAGCTTGCTAACACAGGGTTTGGGCTCCTACGAGCAGTACTTC.

The chain couples TRBV5-1 to TRBJ2-7; either TRBD1 or TRBD2 may supply D (5 bases each). The length of the CDR3 is 14 residues. Germline CDR1 is SGHRS and CDR2 is YFSETQ. With 4 bases removed from V and 0 bases from J, the gap between germline ends came to 11 bases. For the CDR3, the DNA is TGCGCCAGCAGCAGGGACGCGAGCTCCTACGAGCAGTACTTC. Translation: CASSRDASSYEQYF.

The CDR3 region has the DNA TGTGCCAGCAGCTTAGGGCAAGATACGCAGTATTTT. This sequence encodes CASSLGQDTQYF. This rearrangement joins TRBV11-2 to TRBJ2-3; D is undetermined. Per germline, CDR1 SGHAT and CDR2 FQNNGV. CDR3 length: 12 residues. The V and J ends lost 1 base and 5 bases respectively, with 4 bases between them.